This T cell receptor (beta chain) was obtained from a study of T cell responses to AZD1222 COVID-19 vaccine. Some clones are missing from TCRdb's copy, which holds only in-frame ones; the method was immunoSEQ multiplex PCR. The data hold around 170,000 clones, with approximately 86% observed a single time. V dropped 3 bases and J dropped 4 bases, with 7 bases sitting between them. This CDR3 region has 13 residues. The germline gives CDR1 MNHNS, CDR2 SASEGT. The chain links TRBV6-1 to TRBJ1-5; D is undetermined. The sequences come from peripheral blood, collected 28 days after the second AZD1222 dose. The TCR sequence derives from an adult who received the AZD1222 COVID-19 vaccine. CDR3 sequence reads: CASSDHLNQPQHF. DNA for the CDR3: TGTGCCAGCAGTGACCACCTTAATCAGCCCCAGCATTTT.